A selection of T cell receptor beta chains follows, all from one sample in a study of spatial heterogeneity in lung cancer. Each CDR3 protein is one row after TCRdb ran MiXCR on the 5' RACE reads. This table has 25,000 or so distinct CDR3 sequences, approximately 5% appearing once. This specimen consisted of PBMCs, obtained at surgery. These receptors were taken from a male donor with early-stage non-small cell lung cancer. The CDR3 runs from the conserved cysteine through the conserved F or W. The order of the fields is J gene, clone size, V gene, D gene, CDR3 protein, CDR3 DNA. A D gene is named only where the DNA matches it firmly. Not all rows give a size; the values are once, few, many and, for expanded clones, a class.

TRBJ2-7 many TRBV20-1 TRBD2 CSARGELAVYEQYF TGCAGTGCTAGGGGGGAACTAGCGGTCTACGAGCAGTACTTC
TRBJ2-2 many TRBV7-9 . CASSLLGGPLGELFF TGTGCCAGCAGCTTACTTGGGGGGCCTCTCGGGGAGCTGTTTTTT
TRBJ1-5 many TRBV27 TRBD1 CASSSRQGLQPQHF TGTGCCAGCAGTTCCCGACAGGGGCTTCAGCCCCAGCATTTT
TRBJ1-3 medium-sized TRBV20-1 . CSARVSGGPGNTIYF TGCAGTGCTAGAGTGTCGGGGGGCCCTGGAAACACCATATATTTT
TRBJ2-5 many TRBV5-1 TRBD1 CASSLEPGQPQKTQYF TGCGCCAGCAGCTTGGAGCCGGGACAGCCCCAAAAGACCCAGTACTTC
TRBJ2-1 many TRBV7-9 TRBD2 CASSLGTSGIREQFF TGTGCCAGCAGCCTGGGGACTAGCGGGATTCGTGAGCAGTTCTTC
TRBJ2-7 many TRBV5-5 . CASSRHHEQYF TGTGCCAGCAGCCGACATCACGAGCAGTACTTC
TRBJ2-7 many TRBV24-1 . CATSDPKGTLRGQYF TGTGCCACCAGTGATCCCAAGGGGACCCTACGAGGGCAGTACTTC
TRBJ2-7 many TRBV28 . CASTGDGGGSYEQYF TGTGCCAGCACGGGGGACGGTGGAGGGTCCTACGAGCAGTACTTC
TRBJ1-5 many TRBV6-6 TRBD1 CATSDREYQPQHF TGTGCCACATCGGACAGGGAGTATCAGCCCCAGCATTTT
TRBJ2-7 many TRBV5-4 . CASSPPGTNNHEQYF TGTGCCAGCAGCCCCCCCGGGACCAACAACCACGAGCAGTACTTC
TRBJ1-5 many TRBV3-1 . CASSQGGSNQPQHF TGTGCCAGCAGCCAGGGTGGAAGCAATCAGCCCCAGCATTTT
TRBJ2-6 many TRBV6-5 TRBD2 CASMEGGNWANVLTF TGTGCCAGCATGGAGGGAGGGAACTGGGCCAACGTCCTGACTTTC
TRBJ2-7 many TRBV18 TRBD1 CASSQGQGPYEQYF TGTGCCAGCTCACAGGGACAGGGTCCCTACGAGCAGTACTTC
TRBJ2-5 medium-sized TRBV6-2/TRBV6-3 . CASSWGQETQYF TGTGCCAGCAGTTGGGGGCAAGAGACCCAGTACTTC
TRBJ2-7 many TRBV28 TRBD1 CASSGTGVRTTQYF TGTGCCAGCAGTGGGACAGGGGTACGTACGACGCAGTACTTC
TRBJ1-5 . TRBV28 . CASRQGGSNQPQHF TGTGCCAGCAGGCAGGGTGGTAGCAATCAGCCCCAGCATTTT
TRBJ2-7 many TRBV20-1 TRBD2 CSAARGEVEQYF TGCAGTGCTGCCCGGGGGGAGGTCGAGCAGTACTTC
TRBJ2-1 many TRBV10-3 TRBD2 CAIKGDSGRQGTYNEQFF TGTGCCATTAAAGGAGATAGCGGGAGGCAGGGCACCTACAATGAGCAGTTCTTC
TRBJ2-1 medium-sized TRBV29-1 . CSVEPTIRPMMQFF TGCAGCGTTGAACCGACTATCCGGCCAATGATGCAGTTCTTC
TRBJ2-5 many TRBV6-6 . CASSLPAGQETQYF TGTGCCAGCAGCCTCCCGGCGGGCCAAGAGACCCAGTACTTC
TRBJ1-3 . TRBV3-1 . CASSRTGLQSAGNTIYF TGTGCCAGCAGCCGAACGGGACTTCAGAGTGCTGGAAACACCATATATTTT
TRBJ2-7 many TRBV5-1 TRBD1 CASSFGTGNYEQYF TGCGCCAGCAGCTTTGGGACAGGGAACTACGAGCAGTACTTC
TRBJ2-1 many TRBV6-9 . CASPPAEQVPTSPVGNEQFF TGTGCCAGCCCCCCCGCGGAACAAGTTCCCACTTCTCCCGTGGGGAATGAGCAGTTCTTC
TRBJ1-2 many TRBV12-3/TRBV12-4 . CASSDTGSSVYGYTF TGTGCCAGCAGCGATACAGGGAGCTCCGTGTATGGCTACACCTTC
TRBJ1-4 many TRBV12-2 . CASRLGGAEDEKLFF TGTGCAAGTCGCTTAGGCGGGGCTGAGGATGAAAAACTGTTTTTT
TRBJ1-4 many TRBV6-5 . CASSRQNNEKLFF TGTGCCAGCAGCCGACAGAATAATGAAAAACTGTTTTTT
TRBJ1-2 many TRBV28 TRBD1 CASTSPGTGHGYTF TGTGCCAGCACCTCTCCCGGGACAGGGCATGGCTACACCTTC
TRBJ2-1 many TRBV2 . CASTTYNEQFF TGTGCCAGCACCACATACAATGAGCAGTTCTTC
TRBJ2-5 many TRBV23-1 TRBD2 CASITSGRKPKETQYF TGCGCCAGCATAACTAGCGGGAGAAAGCCAAAAGAGACCCAGTACTTC
TRBJ1-5 . TRBV21-1 . CASSKIHKNQGNSNQPQHF TGTGCCAGCAGCAAAATCCATAAAAACCAGGGGAATAGCAATCAGCCCCAGCATTTT
TRBJ2-2 many TRBV2 . CASSGLGTGELFF TGTGCCAGCAGTGGACTTGGCACCGGGGAGCTGTTTTTT
TRBJ2-7 many TRBV5-6 . CASSLLPPLGAPAPSYEQYF TGTGCCAGCAGCTTGCTCCCCCCCTTGGGAGCGCCAGCGCCGTCCTACGAGCAGTACTTC
TRBJ1-5 many TRBV20-1 TRBD1 CSAIWTGDFGSNQPQHF TGCAGTGCTATATGGACAGGGGATTTTGGGAGCAATCAGCCCCAGCATTTT
TRBJ2-1 many TRBV6-1 TRBD2 CASWSGRVYNEQFF TGTGCCAGCTGGAGCGGGAGGGTATACAATGAGCAGTTCTTC
TRBJ2-5 many TRBV7-2 TRBD2 CASSLGLAGEGETQYF TGTGCCAGCAGCTTGGGACTAGCGGGAGAGGGAGAGACCCAGTACTTC
TRBJ2-1 medium-sized TRBV3-1 TRBD2 CASGREGSYNEQFF TGTGCCAGCGGACGGGAGGGCTCCTACAATGAGCAGTTCTTC
TRBJ2-3 few TRBV4-3 . CASSQNPGTNTDMQYF TGCGCCAGCAGCCAGAATCCGGGAACTAACACAGATATGCAGTATTTT
TRBJ1-2 many TRBV5-5 . CASSSQDGVLGGYTF TGTGCCAGCAGCTCCCAGGACGGGGTTTTAGGCGGCTACACCTTC
TRBJ1-1 medium-sized TRBV4-2 . CASSQAASGGTEAFF TGTGCCAGCAGCCAAGCGGCCAGCGGTGGCACTGAAGCTTTCTTT
TRBJ2-3 many TRBV10-3 . CAISELGPTDTQYF TGTGCCATCAGTGAGTTAGGGCCCACAGATACGCAGTATTTT
TRBJ1-6 many TRBV6-6 . CASSYGVRSPLHF TGTGCCAGCAGTTATGGGGTCCGGTCACCCCTCCACTTT
TRBJ2-1 many TRBV24-1 . CATSFRGTNNEQFF TGTGCCACCAGTTTCCGCGGGACGAACAATGAGCAGTTCTTC
TRBJ1-2 many TRBV6-5 TRBD1 CASSNPGQGGYGYTF TGTGCCAGCAGTAATCCGGGACAGGGGGGTTATGGCTACACCTTC
TRBJ2-1 many TRBV5-1 TRBD2 CASSFLAGGPDEQFF TGCGCCAGCAGCTTCCTAGCGGGAGGGCCCGATGAGCAGTTCTTC
TRBJ2-7 many TRBV18 . CASSPPTYEQYF TGTGCCAGCTCACCCCCTACCTACGAGCAGTACTTC
TRBJ2-2 many TRBV6-6 TRBD2 CASSWTSGSTGELFF TGTGCCAGCAGTTGGACTAGCGGGAGCACCGGGGAGCTGTTTTTT
TRBJ2-1 many TRBV20-1 . CSARDPGHLGNEQFF TGCAGTGCTAGAGATCCCGGCCACCTTGGGAATGAGCAGTTCTTC
TRBJ2-2 . TRBV6-5 TRBD1 CASSTTLHRGRRTGELFF TGTGCCAGCAGTACGACCTTACACAGGGGGCGGAGGACCGGGGAGCTGTTTTTT
TRBJ2-7 many TRBV27 . CASRWDGSSYEQYF TGTGCCAGCAGGTGGGACGGGAGCTCCTACGAGCAGTACTTC
TRBJ1-2 many TRBV27 TRBD1 CASSTGQVGNYGYTF TGTGCCAGCAGTACCGGACAGGTGGGGAACTATGGCTACACCTTC
TRBJ2-3 medium-sized TRBV29-1 TRBD2 CSPNSRLAGGNGTDTQYF TGCAGCCCGAACTCGAGACTAGCGGGGGGGAATGGCACAGATACGCAGTATTTT
TRBJ2-1 many TRBV5-1 TRBD2 CASSLYSGGAGGEQFF TGCGCCAGCAGCCTATATAGCGGGGGGGCCGGAGGTGAGCAGTTCTTC
TRBJ1-1 many TRBV5-6 . CASSLASGIWDLNTEAFF TGTGCCAGCAGCTTGGCCTCTGGAATCTGGGATTTGAACACTGAAGCTTTCTTT
TRBJ1-2 many TRBV28 TRBD1 CASSTPPGQGNYGYTF TGTGCCAGCAGTACTCCTCCGGGACAGGGAAACTATGGCTACACCTTC
TRBJ2-1 many TRBV14 . CASSQENNHEQFF TGTGCCAGCAGCCAAGAGAACAACCATGAGCAGTTCTTC
TRBJ2-3 many TRBV28 TRBD2 CASSFVWLADTTDTQYF TGTGCCAGCAGTTTTGTTTGGCTAGCGGATACCACAGATACGCAGTATTTT
TRBJ2-1 many TRBV19 TRBD2 CASSNSGLAGANKQFF TGTGCCAGTAGCAACTCCGGACTAGCGGGGGCCAACAAGCAGTTCTTC
TRBJ2-7 many TRBV28 TRBD2 CASVAGVGYEQYF TGTGCCAGCGTAGCGGGAGTTGGCTACGAGCAGTACTTC
TRBJ2-7 many TRBV11-2 . CASIGVGNSYEQYF TGTGCCAGCATCGGGGTAGGGAACTCCTACGAGCAGTACTTC